This TCR beta chain is drawn from a study of somatic mutations in cytotoxic T cells in rheumatoid arthritis. Study context: Blood (just under 31 ml EDTA) from each patient was taken right after diagnosis, before any treatment. Certain T-cell populations stained with V beta antibodies were FACS-sorted to nearly 100% purity, and V beta1+ cells were TCRB-sequenced.

The study pulled out CD4+ and CD8+ cells with positive magnetic bead selection and then checked their purity by flow cytometry. The assay was immunoSEQ multiplex PCR, and TCRdb's table has in-frame clones only and misses some. The table shows about 19,000 clones, with over 75% occurring only once. The clonotype originates from an adult with rheumatoid arthritis. Sequenced input: CD8+ T cells sorted from blood.

The CDR3 spells CASSQNPLAGGLYEQFF. The CDR3 DNA reads TGTGCCAGCAGCCAGAATCCTCTAGCGGGGGGGCTATATGAGCAGTTCTTC. The J gene is TRBJ2-1, the V gene TRBV4-2; the match to TRBD2 covers 12 bases. V dropped 3 bases and J dropped 8; count of bases not matched to a gene: 11. The CDR3 has 17 residues. Germline loops: CDR1 LGHNA, CDR2 YNFKEQ.